The 22 T cell receptor beta chains listed next were all sequenced from one sample in a study of monozygotic twins with cystic fibrosis. Some clones are missing from TCRdb's copy, which holds only in-frame ones; the method was immunoSEQ multiplex PCR. The sample has tens of thousands of clones, more than 85% seen once. The specimen sequenced was blood. These receptors were collected from a girl aged 2 to 9 with cystic fibrosis.

This chain joins TRBV2 and TRBJ2-3; D is ambiguous. V dropped 5 bases and J dropped 0 bases, with 6 bases sitting between them. The CDR3 length is 13 residues. Germline loops: CDR1 SNHLY, CDR2 FYNNEI. The CDR3 DNA follows: TGTGCCAGCAGTTCACAGAGCACAGATACGCAGTATTTT. Its translation is CASSSQSTDTQYF.

The V and J genes are TRBV7-2 and TRBJ2-3; perhaps D is TRBD1 or TRBD2 (5 bases each). CDR1 is SGHTA and CDR2 is FQGNSA in the germline V gene. The V end lost 7 bases, the J end lost 4 bases, and 12 bases lay between the germline ends. The CDR3 is 13 amino acids. CDR3 sequence reads: CASNSRGADTQYF. For the CDR3, the DNA is TGTGCCAGCAACTCCCGAGGGGCAGATACGCAGTATTTT.

The rearrangement joins TRBV4-2 to TRBJ2-3, with 9 nucleotides matching TRBD2. Germline CDR1 is LGHNA and CDR2 is YNFKEQ. Losses at the gene ends were 0 bases for V and 4 bases for J; bases not matched to a gene: 2. The CDR3 is 15 residues long. CDR3 sequence: CASSQERGGPDTQYF. DNA of the CDR3: TGTGCCAGCAGCCAAGAGCGGGGGGGCCCAGATACGCAGTATTTT.

Written as DNA, the CDR3 is TGTGCCAGCAGCCCGGGACAGGGCAACACTGAAGCTTTCTTT. It codes for CASSPGQGNTEAFF. The chain has TRBV2 and TRBJ1-1, with 9 bases that match TRBD1. This CDR3 comprises 14 residues. The V segment lost 6 bases and the J segment 2 bases; nucleotides outside the gene matches: 4. The V gene's germline CDR1 is SNHLY and CDR2 FYNNEI.

This rearrangement joins TRBV4-1 to TRBJ1-2, with 9 bases identical to TRBD1. The germline V gene has CDR1 MGHRA and CDR2 YSYEKL. Losses at the gene ends were 5 bases for V and 5 bases for J; bases not matched to a gene: 6. The CDR3 covers 14 residues. DNA of the CDR3: TGCGCCAGCAGCTTACGGGACAGGGATTATGGCTACACCTTC. The encoded protein is CASSLRDRDYGYTF.

The chain uses TRBV2 and TRBJ2-7; perhaps TRBD2 as D (6 bases). This CDR3 comprises 13 residues. V lost 6 bases to trimming and J lost 1 base, with 10 bases between them. Germline V gives CDR1 SNHLY, CDR2 FYNNEI. The CDR3 reads CASSSGTSYEQYF. In DNA form, the CDR3 reads TGTGCCAGCAGCTCAGGGACTTCCTACGAGCAGTACTTC.

The chain combines TRBV6-1 with TRBJ1-2, with 10 bases matching TRBD1. Germline CDR1 MNHNS, CDR2 SASEGT. With V trimmed by 7 bases and J by 7 bases, 6 bases remained unmatched. The CDR3 totals 13 residues. CDR3 DNA sequence: TGTGCCAGCACTCGACAGGGGGCGCGTGGCTACACCTTC. Its translation is CASTRQGARGYTF.

The chain recombines TRBV13 with TRBJ1-3, with D tentatively TRBD1 (5 bases). Germline V lookup: CDR1 PRHDT, CDR2 FYEKMQ (reference sequence). CDR3 length: 15 amino acids. Trimming left V 0 bases short and J 4 bases short, with 10 bases between. CDR3 amino acids: CASSLGWGKGNTIYF. CDR3 in DNA: TGTGCCAGCAGCTTAGGCTGGGGGAAGGGAAACACCATATATTTT.

This chain links TRBV30 with TRBJ1-2, with D perhaps matching TRBD1 (6 bases). Germline CDR1 reads GTSNPN; CDR2 reads SVGIG (reference sequence). This CDR3 is 13 amino acids long. The CDR3: CVGFDRTYYGYTF. The CDR3 bases are TGTGTGGGGTTTGACAGGACATACTATGGCTACACCTTC.

CDR3 residues: CASSISTGVVTYEQYF. The CDR3 bases are TGTGCCAGTAGTATCTCTACAGGGGTAGTAACCTACGAGCAGTACTTC. V is TRBV19 and J is TRBJ2-7, with TRBD1 matching 7 bases. Germline V CDR1 and CDR2: LNHDA, SQIVND (reference sequence). The CDR3 runs to 16 residues. Trimming took 3 bases from V and 2 from J; bases not matched to a gene: 10.

V is TRBV6-6 and J is TRBJ1-5; perhaps TRBD1 as D (5 bases). The CDR3 covers 16 residues. The germline gives CDR1 MNHNY, CDR2 SVGAGI (reference sequence). The V end was cut by 5 bases, the J end by 3 bases, with 17 bases between. CDR3: CASSPLGDMNNQPQHF. In DNA, the CDR3 is TGTGCCAGCAGTCCTTTGGGGGATATGAACAATCAGCCCCAGCATTTT.

In its sample, this clone was seen a few times. J is TRBJ2-3 and V is TRBV7-8, with TRBD2 matching over 9 bases. The V segment lost 2 bases and the J segment 2 bases; nucleotides outside the gene matches: 2. Germline assignment: CDR1 SGHVS and CDR2 FQNEAQ. The CDR3 totals 15 residues. The CDR3: CASSLRLAATDTQYF. CDR3 nucleotides: TGTGCCAGCAGCTTAAGACTAGCGGCCACAGATACGCAGTATTTT.

This chain links TRBV7-3 with TRBJ2-3, with TRBD2 matching 7 bases. Germline V lookup: CDR1 SGHTA, CDR2 FQGTGA. V lost 8 bases and J lost 1; bases outside the gene matches: 6. CDR3 size: 14 residues. CDR3 loop: CASARGGGTDTQYF. For the CDR3, the DNA is TGTGCCAGCGCCCGGGGAGGGGGCACAGATACGCAGTATTTT. Supplemented by reference TRBV7-3 and TRBJ2-3, the full variable domain reads GAGVSQTPSNKVTEKGKYVELRCDPISGHTALYWYRQSLGQGPEFLIYFQGTGAADDSGLPNDRFFAVRPEGSVSTLKIQRTERGDSAVYLCASARGGGTDTQYFGPGTRLTVL.

The DNA of the CDR3 is TGTGCCAGCTCCCCGACAGGGGTCACAGGATCACCCCTCCACTTT. This sequence encodes CASSPTGVTGSPLHF. The rearrangement uses TRBV19 and TRBJ1-6; TRBD1 aligns across 8 bases. The CDR3 has 15 amino acids. Looked up from germline, CDR1 is LNHDA and CDR2 is SQIVND (reference sequence). Trimming removed 9 bases from V and 10 bases from J; junction bases left unmatched: 14.

This chain links TRBV9 with TRBJ2-5; D is unresolved. The CDR3 runs to 14 residues. V was pared by 4 bases and J by 2 bases, with 12 bases between. CDR1 and CDR2 from the germline V gene are SGDLS and YYNGEE. CDR3 in amino acids: CASSPTGWQETQYF. For the CDR3, the DNA is TGTGCCAGCAGCCCGACCGGGTGGCAAGAGACCCAGTACTTC.

This chain joins TRBV2 and TRBJ2-2; TRBD2 matches at 9 bases. V dropped 1 base and J dropped 4; count of bases not matched to a gene: 4. Germline V gives CDR1 SNHLY, CDR2 FYNNEI. There are 16 residues in the CDR3. CDR3 residues: CASSEGSGRLTGELFF. The CDR3 DNA reads as TGTGCCAGCAGTGAAGGTAGCGGGAGACTCACCGGGGAGCTGTTTTTT. Variable domain in full (rest from reference TRBV2 and TRBJ2-2): EPEVTQTPSHQVTQMGQEVILRCVPISNHLYFYWYRQILGQKVEFLVSFYNNEISEKSEIFDDQFSVERPDGSNFTLKIRSTKLEDSAMYFCASSEGSGRLTGELFFGEGSRLTVL.

The J gene is TRBJ1-2, the V gene TRBV6-4, with 8 bases lining up with TRBD1. The junction had 7 bases not matched to a gene; V was cut back by 6 bases and J by 1 base. The germline V gene encodes CDR1 MRHNA and CDR2 SNTAGT. The CDR3 loop spans 15 amino acids. CDR3: CASSPGQGGNYGYTF. The CDR3 bases are TGTGCCAGCAGCCCTGGACAGGGCGGTAACTATGGCTACACCTTC.

This chain joins TRBV7-6 and TRBJ2-7, with TRBD1 identical over 7 bases. V lost 6 bases and J lost 2; bases outside the gene matches: 4. The CDR3 length is 13 residues. Germline V gene lookup returns CDR1 SGHVS and CDR2 FNYEAQ. CDR3 nucleotides: TGTGCCAGCAGGCCGACAGGGACCTACGAGCAGTACTTC. Translated, it gives CASRPTGTYEQYF.

The chain has TRBV28 and TRBJ2-5; D is perhaps TRBD1 (6 bases). CDR1 is MDHEN and CDR2 is SYDVKM in the germline V gene. V dropped 8 bases and J dropped 6 bases, with 22 bases sitting between them. The CDR3 length is 15 residues. The CDR3 loop is CASARILDSVKTQYF. In DNA form, the CDR3 reads TGTGCCAGCGCCCGGATTCTGGACAGCGTAAAGACCCAGTACTTC.

The J gene is TRBJ1-1, the V gene TRBV4-1; no clear D. Germline V gives CDR1 MGHRA, CDR2 YSYEKL. The V end was cut by 1 base, the J end by 5 bases, with 11 bases between. CDR3 length: 14 residues. The CDR3 protein is CASSQGSRETEAFF. The CDR3 bases are TGCGCCAGCAGCCAAGGAAGTAGGGAGACTGAAGCTTTCTTT.

The chain combines TRBV5-5 with TRBJ1-3; D is undetermined. CDR1 is SGHKS, CDR2 YYEKEE, per germline (reference sequence). This CDR3 has 14 residues. The germline V and J ends were trimmed by 3 bases and 2 bases, with 9 bases remaining between them. The CDR3 DNA follows: TGTGCCAGCAGCTCCCGTTCTACTGGAAACACCATATATTTT. This encodes CASSSRSTGNTIYF. The full variable domain, in which reference TRBV5-5 and TRBJ1-3 provide the parts outside the CDR3, is DAGVTQSPTHLIKTRGQQVTLRCSPISGHKSVSWYQQVLGQGPQFIFQYYEKEERGRGNFPDRFSARQFPNYSSELNVNALLLGDSALYLCASSSRSTGNTIYFGEGSWLTVV.

The chain employs TRBV5-5 and TRBJ2-7, with unresolved D. The CDR3 spans 16 residues. Looked up from germline, CDR1 is SGHKS and CDR2 is YYEKEE (reference sequence). The V end was cut by 0 bases, the J end by 2 bases, with 15 bases between. CDR3 DNA sequence: TGTGCCAGCAGCTTGGGCCGGGTCTCCGATACCTACGAGCAGTACTTC. Translating gives CASSLGRVSDTYEQYF.